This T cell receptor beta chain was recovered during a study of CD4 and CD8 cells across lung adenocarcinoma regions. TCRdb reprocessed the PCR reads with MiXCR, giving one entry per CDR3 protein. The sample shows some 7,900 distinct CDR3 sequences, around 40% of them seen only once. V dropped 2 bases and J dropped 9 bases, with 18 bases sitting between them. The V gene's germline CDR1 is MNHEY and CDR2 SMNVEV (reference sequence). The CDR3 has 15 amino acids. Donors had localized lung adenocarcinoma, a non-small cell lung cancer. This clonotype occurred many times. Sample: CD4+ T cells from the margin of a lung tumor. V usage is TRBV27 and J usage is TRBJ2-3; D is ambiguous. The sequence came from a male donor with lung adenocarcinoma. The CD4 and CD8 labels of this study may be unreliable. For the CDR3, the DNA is TGTGCCAGCAGTTTAGAATTTGGGTTCGAGAGCACGCAGTATTTT. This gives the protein CASSLEFGFESTQYF.